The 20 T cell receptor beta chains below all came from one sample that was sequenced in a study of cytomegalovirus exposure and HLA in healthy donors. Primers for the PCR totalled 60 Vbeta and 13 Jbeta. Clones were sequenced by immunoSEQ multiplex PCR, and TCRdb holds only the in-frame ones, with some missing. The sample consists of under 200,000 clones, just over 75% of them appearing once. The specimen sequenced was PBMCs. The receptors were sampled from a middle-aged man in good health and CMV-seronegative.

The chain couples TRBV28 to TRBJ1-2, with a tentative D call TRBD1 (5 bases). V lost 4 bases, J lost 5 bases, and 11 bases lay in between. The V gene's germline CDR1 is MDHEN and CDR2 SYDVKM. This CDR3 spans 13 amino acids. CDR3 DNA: TGTGCCAGCAGTTCCCTCGGGGGTTATGGCTACACCTTC. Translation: CASSSLGGYGYTF.

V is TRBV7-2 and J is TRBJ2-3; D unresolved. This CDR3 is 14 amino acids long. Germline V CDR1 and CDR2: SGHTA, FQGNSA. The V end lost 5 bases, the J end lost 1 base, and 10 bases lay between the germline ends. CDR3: CASSPSGGTDTQYF. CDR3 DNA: TGTGCCAGCAGCCCCTCCGGTGGCACAGATACGCAGTATTTT.

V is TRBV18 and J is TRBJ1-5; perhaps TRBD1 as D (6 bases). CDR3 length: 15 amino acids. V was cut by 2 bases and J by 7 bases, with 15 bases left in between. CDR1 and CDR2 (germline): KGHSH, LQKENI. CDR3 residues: CASSPNTGIGQPQHF. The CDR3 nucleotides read TGTGCCAGCTCACCAAATACAGGGATTGGGCAGCCCCAGCATTTT. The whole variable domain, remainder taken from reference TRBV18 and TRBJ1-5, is NAGVMQNPRHLVRRRGQEARLRCSPMKGHSHVYWYRQLPEEGLKFMVYLQKENIIDESGMPKERFSAEFPKEGPSILRIQQVVRGDSAAYFCASSPNTGIGQPQHFGDGTRLSIL.

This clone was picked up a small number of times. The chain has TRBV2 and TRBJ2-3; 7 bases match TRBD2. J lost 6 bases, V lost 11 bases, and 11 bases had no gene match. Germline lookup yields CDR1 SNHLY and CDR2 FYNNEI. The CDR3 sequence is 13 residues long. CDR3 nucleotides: TGTGCCGGTGGGGGAGGGCCTTTTGATACGCAGTATTTT. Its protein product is CAGGGGPFDTQYF. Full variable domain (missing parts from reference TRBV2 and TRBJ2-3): EPEVTQTPSHQVTQMGQEVILRCVPISNHLYFYWYRQILGQKVEFLVSFYNNEISEKSEIFDDQFSVERPDGSNFTLKIRSTKLEDSAMYFCAGGGGPFDTQYFGPGTRLTVL.

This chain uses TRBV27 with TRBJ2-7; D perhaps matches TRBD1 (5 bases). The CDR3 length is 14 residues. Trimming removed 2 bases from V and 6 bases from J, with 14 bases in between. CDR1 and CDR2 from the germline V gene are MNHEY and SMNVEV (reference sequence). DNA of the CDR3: TGTGCCAGCAGTTTAGAGAGTTTGGGGCGCGAGCAGTACTTC. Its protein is CASSLESLGREQYF.

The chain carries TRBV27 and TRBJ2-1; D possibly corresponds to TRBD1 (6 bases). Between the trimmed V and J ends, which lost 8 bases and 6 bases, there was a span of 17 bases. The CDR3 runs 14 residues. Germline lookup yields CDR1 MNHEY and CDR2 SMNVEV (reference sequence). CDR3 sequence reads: CASPAGTRGNEQFF. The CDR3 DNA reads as TGTGCCAGCCCCGCCGGGACAAGAGGCAATGAGCAGTTCTTC.

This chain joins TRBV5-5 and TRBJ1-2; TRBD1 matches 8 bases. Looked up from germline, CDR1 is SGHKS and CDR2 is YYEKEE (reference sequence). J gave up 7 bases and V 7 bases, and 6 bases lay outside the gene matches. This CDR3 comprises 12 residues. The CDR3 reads CASRQGIRGYTF. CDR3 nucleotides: TGTGCCAGCCGACAGGGGATACGTGGCTACACCTTC.

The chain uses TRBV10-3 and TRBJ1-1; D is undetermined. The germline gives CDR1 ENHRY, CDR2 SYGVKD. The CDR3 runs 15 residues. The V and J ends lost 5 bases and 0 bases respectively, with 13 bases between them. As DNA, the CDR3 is TGTGCCATCAGTCCTCACGTTAGCATGAACACTGAAGCTTTCTTT. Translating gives CAISPHVSMNTEAFF.

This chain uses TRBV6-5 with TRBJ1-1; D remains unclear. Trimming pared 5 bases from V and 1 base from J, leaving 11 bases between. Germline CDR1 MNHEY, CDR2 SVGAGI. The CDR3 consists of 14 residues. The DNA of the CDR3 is TGTGCCAGCAGTCCAGAAACCTGGAACACTGAAGCTTTCTTT. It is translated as CASSPETWNTEAFF.

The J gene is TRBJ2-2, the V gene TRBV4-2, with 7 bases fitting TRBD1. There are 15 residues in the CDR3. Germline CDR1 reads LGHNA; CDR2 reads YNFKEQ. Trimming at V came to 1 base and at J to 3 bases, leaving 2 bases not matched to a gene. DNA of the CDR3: TGTGCCAGCAGCCAAGGGGACAGAGACACCGGGGAGCTGTTTTTT. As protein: CASSQGDRDTGELFF.

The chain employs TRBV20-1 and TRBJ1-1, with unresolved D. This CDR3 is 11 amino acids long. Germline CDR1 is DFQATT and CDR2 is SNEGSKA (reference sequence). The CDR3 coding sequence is TGCAGCAGACTTATGAACACTGAAGCTTTCTTT. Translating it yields CSRLMNTEAFF.

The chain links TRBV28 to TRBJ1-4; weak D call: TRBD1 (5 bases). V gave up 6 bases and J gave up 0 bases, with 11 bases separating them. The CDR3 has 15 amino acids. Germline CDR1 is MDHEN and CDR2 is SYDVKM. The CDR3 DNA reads TGTGCCAGCAGGACAGCCCCCGCAACTAATGAAAAACTGTTTTTT. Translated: CASRTAPATNEKLFF. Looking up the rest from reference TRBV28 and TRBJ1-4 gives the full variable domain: DVKVTQSSRYLVKRTGEKVFLECVQDMDHENMFWYRQDPGLGLRLIYFSYDVKMKEKGDIPEGYSVSREKKERFSLILESASTNQTSMYLCASRTAPATNEKLFFGSGTQLSVL.

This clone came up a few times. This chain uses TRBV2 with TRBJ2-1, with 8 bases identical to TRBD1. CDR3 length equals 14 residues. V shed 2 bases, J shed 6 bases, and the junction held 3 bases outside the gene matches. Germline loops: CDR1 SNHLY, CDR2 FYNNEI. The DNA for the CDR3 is TGTGCCAGCAGTGAAAGGCAGGGGGCCAATGAGCAGTTCTTC. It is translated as CASSERQGANEQFF.

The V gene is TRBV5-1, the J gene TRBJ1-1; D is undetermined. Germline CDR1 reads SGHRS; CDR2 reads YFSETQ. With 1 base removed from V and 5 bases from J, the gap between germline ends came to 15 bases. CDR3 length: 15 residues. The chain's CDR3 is CASSLSGGVGTEAFF. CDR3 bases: TGCGCCAGCAGCTTGAGCGGCGGGGTTGGGACTGAAGCTTTCTTT.

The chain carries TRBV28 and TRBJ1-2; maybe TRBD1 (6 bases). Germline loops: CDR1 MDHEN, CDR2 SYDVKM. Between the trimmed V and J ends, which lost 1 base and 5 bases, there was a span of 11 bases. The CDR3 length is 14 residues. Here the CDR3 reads CASSLYRAAYGYTF. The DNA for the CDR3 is TGTGCCAGCAGTTTATACAGGGCTGCGTATGGCTACACCTTC.

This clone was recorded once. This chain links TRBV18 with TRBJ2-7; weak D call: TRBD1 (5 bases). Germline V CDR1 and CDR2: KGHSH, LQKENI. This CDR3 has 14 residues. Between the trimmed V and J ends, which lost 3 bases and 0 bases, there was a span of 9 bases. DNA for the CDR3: TGTGCCAGCTCACCTGACAGATACTCCTACGAGCAGTACTTC. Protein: CASSPDRYSYEQYF. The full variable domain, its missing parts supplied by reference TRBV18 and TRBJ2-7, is NAGVMQNPRHLVRRRGQEARLRCSPMKGHSHVYWYRQLPEEGLKFMVYLQKENIIDESGMPKERFSAEFPKEGPSILRIQQVVRGDSAAYFCASSPDRYSYEQYFGPGTRLTVT.

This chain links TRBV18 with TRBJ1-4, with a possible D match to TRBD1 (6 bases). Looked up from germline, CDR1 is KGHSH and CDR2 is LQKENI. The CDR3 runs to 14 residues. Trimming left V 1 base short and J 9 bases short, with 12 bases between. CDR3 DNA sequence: TGTGCCAGCTCACCACAGGCAGGGGAGCAAAAACTGTTTTTT. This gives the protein CASSPQAGEQKLFF.

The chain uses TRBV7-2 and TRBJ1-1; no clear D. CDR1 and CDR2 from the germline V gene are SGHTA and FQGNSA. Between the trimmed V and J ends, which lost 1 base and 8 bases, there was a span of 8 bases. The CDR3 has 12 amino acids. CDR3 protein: CASSLGGPEAFF. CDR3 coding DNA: TGTGCCAGCAGCTTAGGCGGGCCGGAAGCTTTCTTT.

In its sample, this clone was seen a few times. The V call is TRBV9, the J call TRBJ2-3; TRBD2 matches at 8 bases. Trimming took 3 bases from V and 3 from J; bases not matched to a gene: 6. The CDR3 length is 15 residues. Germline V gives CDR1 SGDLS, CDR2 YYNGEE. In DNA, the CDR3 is TGTGCCAGCAGCGCCCGGGAGGGATGGACAGATACGCAGTATTTT. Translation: CASSAREGWTDTQYF.

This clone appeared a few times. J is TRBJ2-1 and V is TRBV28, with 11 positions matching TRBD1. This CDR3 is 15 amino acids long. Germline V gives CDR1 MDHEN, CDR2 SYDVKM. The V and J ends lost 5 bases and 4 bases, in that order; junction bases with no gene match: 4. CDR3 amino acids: CASSLGTGGYNEQFF. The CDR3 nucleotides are TGTGCCAGCAGTCTTGGGACAGGGGGATACAATGAGCAGTTCTTC.